This TCR beta chain is from a study of CD8 T cells in ankylosing spondylitis. This clonotype was found many times. Libraries of TCR beta came from quantitative 5'-RACE with molecular barcodes. TCRdb reanalysed the 5' RACE reads using MiXCR and keeps one entry per CDR3 protein. The table includes a few hundred thousand distinct CDR3 sequences, approximately 11% detected once. The CDR3 extends over 20 amino acids. Germline-derived CDR1 and CDR2 are DFQATT and SNEGSKA (reference sequence). The V gene lost 0 bases and the J gene lost 10 bases, with 31 bases spanning the gap. The receptor's source is a male donor with ankylosing spondylitis or in good health (not recorded which). The V gene is TRBV20-1, the J gene TRBJ1-6, with D maybe TRBD1 (5 bases). The material sequenced was blood, either unsorted or a sorted T cell fraction (not recorded which). CDR3: CSARDLIKDFRELGASPLHF. As DNA, the CDR3 is TGCAGTGCTAGAGATCTAATCAAGGACTTTCGAGAATTAGGGGCGTCACCCCTCCACTTT.